A selection of T cell receptor beta chains follows, all from one sample in a study of patients and donors after allogeneic stem cell transplantation. TCRdb re-analysed the RT-PCR reads in MiXCR, keeping a single row per CDR3 protein. The data show roughly 180,000 distinct CDR3 sequences, 40% to 45% seen once. Sequences were obtained from blood, either unsorted or a sorted T cell fraction (not recorded which). The receptors derive from a human donor who was either an allogeneic HSCT recipient or a stem cell or donor lymphocyte infusion donor (not recorded which). It is not recorded whose cells these are; they may come from a transplant donor. CDR3s include the opening cysteine and the closing phenylalanine or tryptophan. Each record gives: clone size, D gene, V gene, J gene, CDR3 protein, CDR3 DNA. A D gene is named only where the DNA matches it firmly. Some rows have no size entry. The others give once, few or many, or a class for an expanded clone.

abundance: .; d_gene: TRBD2; v_gene: TRBV15; j_gene: TRBJ2-3; CDR3aa: CATEGSMVAGVADTQYF; CDR3nt: TGTGCCACCGAGGGGAGTATGGTGGCGGGAGTGGCAGATACGCAGTATTTT
abundance: .; d_gene: .; v_gene: TRBV21-1; j_gene: TRBJ2-5; CDR3aa: CASTTEDRNLQETQYF; CDR3nt: TGTGCCAGCACCACAGAGGACCGAAATCTCCAAGAGACCCAGTACTTC
abundance: few; d_gene: .; v_gene: TRBV7-2; j_gene: TRBJ2-1; CDR3aa: CASTLGGPRSYNEQFF; CDR3nt: TGTGCCAGCACCCTAGGCGGACCGAGGTCCTACAATGAGCAGTTCTTC
abundance: .; d_gene: TRBD1; v_gene: TRBV3-1; j_gene: TRBJ1-1; CDR3aa: CASSQLTGLNTEAFF; CDR3nt: TGTGCCAGCAGCCAGTTGACAGGGTTGAACACTGAAGCTTTCTTT
abundance: .; d_gene: TRBD2; v_gene: TRBV12-3/TRBV12-4; j_gene: TRBJ2-1; CDR3aa: CASRPSGRVYNEQFF; CDR3nt: TGTGCCAGCAGACCCAGCGGGAGAGTGTATAATGAGCAGTTCTTC
abundance: few; d_gene: .; v_gene: TRBV5-4; j_gene: TRBJ1-1; CDR3aa: CASSSSSLLGLNTEAFF; CDR3nt: TGTGCCAGCAGCTCCAGCAGCCTCCTGGGGCTGAACACTGAAGCTTTCTTT
abundance: few; d_gene: .; v_gene: TRBV12-3/TRBV12-4; j_gene: TRBJ1-2; CDR3aa: CASSDPQGYTF; CDR3nt: TGTGCCAGCAGTGACCCACAGGGCTACACCTTC
abundance: few; d_gene: .; v_gene: TRBV29-1; j_gene: TRBJ1-2; CDR3aa: CSVGRAVGYGYTF; CDR3nt: TGCAGCGTTGGAAGGGCGGTCGGCTATGGCTACACCTTC
abundance: .; d_gene: .; v_gene: TRBV5-1; j_gene: TRBJ1-1; CDR3aa: CASSPLGVNTEAFF; CDR3nt: TGCGCCAGCAGCCCCCTTGGAGTGAACACTGAAGCTTTCTTT
abundance: .; d_gene: TRBD1; v_gene: TRBV9; j_gene: TRBJ1-1; CDR3aa: CASTLTGQMNTEAFF; CDR3nt: TGTGCCAGCACCCTGACGGGACAGATGAACACTGAAGCTTTCTTT
abundance: .; d_gene: .; v_gene: TRBV27; j_gene: TRBJ1-5; CDR3aa: CARSLSGNQPQHF; CDR3nt: TGTGCCAGAAGTTTGTCAGGGAATCAGCCCCAGCATTTT
abundance: few; d_gene: .; v_gene: TRBV11-2; j_gene: TRBJ1-2; CDR3aa: CASSWTDGNYGYTF; CDR3nt: TGTGCCAGCAGCTGGACGGACGGGAACTATGGCTACACCTTC
abundance: .; d_gene: .; v_gene: TRBV6-5; j_gene: TRBJ1-2; CDR3aa: CASIPAKGPYYGYTF; CDR3nt: TGTGCCAGCATCCCCGCGAAGGGGCCCTACTATGGCTACACCTTC
abundance: .; d_gene: .; v_gene: TRBV15; j_gene: TRBJ1-2; CDR3aa: CATSRGGGADYGYTF; CDR3nt: TGTGCCACCAGCAGAGGGGGCGGGGCGGACTATGGCTACACCTTC
abundance: few; d_gene: .; v_gene: TRBV4-1; j_gene: TRBJ1-1; CDR3aa: CASSQAHPDGEAFF; CDR3nt: TGCGCCAGCAGCCAAGCCCACCCGGACGGTGAAGCTTTCTTT
abundance: few; d_gene: .; v_gene: TRBV11-1; j_gene: TRBJ1-1; CDR3aa: CASSRRGATEAFF; CDR3nt: TGTGCCAGCAGCCGGAGGGGGGCAACTGAAGCTTTCTTT
abundance: .; d_gene: TRBD2; v_gene: TRBV3-1; j_gene: TRBJ2-1; CDR3aa: CASSLSGRALNEQFF; CDR3nt: TGTGCCAGCAGCCTCAGCGGGAGGGCTCTAAATGAGCAGTTCTTC
abundance: .; d_gene: TRBD1; v_gene: TRBV6-2/TRBV6-3; j_gene: TRBJ1-1; CDR3aa: CASSYQGAANTEAFF; CDR3nt: TGTGCCAGCAGTTACCAGGGGGCGGCGAACACTGAAGCTTTCTTT
abundance: few; d_gene: .; v_gene: TRBV5-6; j_gene: TRBJ1-5; CDR3aa: CASSLGTVIGPQHF; CDR3nt: TGTGCCAGCAGCTTGGGGACGGTAATAGGGCCCCAGCATTTT
abundance: .; d_gene: TRBD1; v_gene: TRBV5-4; j_gene: TRBJ1-2; CDR3aa: CASSQSRGTGGRGYTF; CDR3nt: TGTGCCAGCAGCCAGTCGAGAGGGACAGGGGGACGTGGCTACACCTTC
abundance: few; d_gene: .; v_gene: TRBV27; j_gene: TRBJ2-1; CDR3aa: CASSFSSEQFF; CDR3nt: TGTGCCAGCAGTTTCTCGAGTGAGCAGTTCTTC
abundance: .; d_gene: .; v_gene: TRBV4-3; j_gene: TRBJ2-7; CDR3aa: CASSQDRDGDLYEQYF; CDR3nt: TGCGCCAGCAGCCAAGACCGGGACGGTGATCTCTACGAGCAGTACTTC
abundance: few; d_gene: TRBD2; v_gene: TRBV5-1; j_gene: TRBJ2-1; CDR3aa: CASSLALAGGYNEQFF; CDR3nt: TGCGCCAGCAGCTTGGCCCTAGCGGGAGGGTACAATGAGCAGTTCTTC
abundance: .; d_gene: TRBD1; v_gene: TRBV5-1; j_gene: TRBJ2-5; CDR3aa: CASRVTGTGGVETQYF; CDR3nt: TGCGCCAGCAGAGTTACCGGGACAGGGGGCGTTGAGACCCAGTACTTC
abundance: .; d_gene: .; v_gene: TRBV6-5; j_gene: TRBJ1-1; CDR3aa: CASTKTDLGTEAFF; CDR3nt: TGTGCCAGCACTAAAACGGACCTTGGCACTGAAGCTTTCTTT
abundance: .; d_gene: TRBD1; v_gene: TRBV12-3/TRBV12-4; j_gene: TRBJ1-4; CDR3aa: CASSSGQGAANEKLFF; CDR3nt: TGTGCCAGCAGTTCGGGACAGGGGGCGGCTAATGAAAAACTGTTTTTT
abundance: .; d_gene: .; v_gene: TRBV20-1; j_gene: TRBJ1-1; CDR3aa: CSALHGGVTEAFF; CDR3nt: TGCAGTGCCTTGCATGGGGGAGTCACTGAAGCTTTCTTT
abundance: few; d_gene: .; v_gene: TRBV20-1; j_gene: TRBJ1-1; CDR3aa: CSARPPVMNTEAFF; CDR3nt: TGCAGTGCTAGACCCCCGGTAATGAACACTGAAGCTTTCTTT
abundance: .; d_gene: .; v_gene: TRBV29-1; j_gene: TRBJ2-1; CDR3aa: CSVEVVNEQFF; CDR3nt: TGCAGCGTTGAAGTTGTGAATGAGCAGTTCTTC
abundance: .; d_gene: .; v_gene: TRBV15; j_gene: TRBJ1-4; CDR3aa: CATSRDGGLGDEKLFF; CDR3nt: TGTGCCACCAGCAGAGATGGGGGACTCGGGGATGAAAAACTGTTTTTT
abundance: .; d_gene: .; v_gene: TRBV15; j_gene: TRBJ2-2; CDR3aa: CATSRAQGAGELFF; CDR3nt: TGTGCCACCAGCAGAGCTCAGGGAGCCGGGGAGCTGTTTTTT
abundance: few; d_gene: TRBD1; v_gene: TRBV20-1; j_gene: TRBJ1-2; CDR3aa: CSASLMDRSNYGYTF; CDR3nt: TGCAGTGCTAGTTTGATGGACAGGTCTAACTATGGCTACACCTTC
abundance: .; d_gene: TRBD1; v_gene: TRBV29-1; j_gene: TRBJ2-2; CDR3aa: CSVAFGTENTGELFF; CDR3nt: TGCAGCGTTGCATTTGGGACAGAGAACACCGGGGAGCTGTTTTTT